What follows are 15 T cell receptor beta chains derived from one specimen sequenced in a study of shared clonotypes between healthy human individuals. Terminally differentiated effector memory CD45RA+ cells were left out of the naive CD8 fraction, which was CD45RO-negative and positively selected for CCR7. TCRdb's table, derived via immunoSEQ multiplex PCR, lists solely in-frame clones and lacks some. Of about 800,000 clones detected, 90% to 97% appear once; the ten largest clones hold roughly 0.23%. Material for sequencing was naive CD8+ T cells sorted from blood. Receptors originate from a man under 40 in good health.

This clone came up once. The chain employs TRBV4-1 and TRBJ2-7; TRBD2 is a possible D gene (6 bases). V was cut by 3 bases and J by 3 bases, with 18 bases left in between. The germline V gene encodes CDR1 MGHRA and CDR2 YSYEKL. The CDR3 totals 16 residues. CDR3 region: CASSQGIGGRIYEQYF. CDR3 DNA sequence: TGCGCCAGCAGCCAGGGTATTGGGGGGAGGATCTACGAGCAGTACTTC.

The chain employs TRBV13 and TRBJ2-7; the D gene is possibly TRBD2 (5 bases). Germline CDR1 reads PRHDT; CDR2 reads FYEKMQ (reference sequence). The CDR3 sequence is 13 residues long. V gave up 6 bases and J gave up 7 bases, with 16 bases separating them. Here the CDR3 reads CASSTSRDGEQYF. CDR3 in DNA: TGTGCCAGCAGTACAAGCCGGGATGGGGAGCAGTACTTC.

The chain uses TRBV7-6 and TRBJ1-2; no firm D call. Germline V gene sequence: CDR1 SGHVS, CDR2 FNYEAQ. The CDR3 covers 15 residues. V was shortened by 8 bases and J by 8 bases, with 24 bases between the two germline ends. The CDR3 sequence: CASDTGRGRFEGYTF. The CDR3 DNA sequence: TGTGCCAGCGACACTGGTCGGGGTAGGTTCGAAGGCTACACCTTC.

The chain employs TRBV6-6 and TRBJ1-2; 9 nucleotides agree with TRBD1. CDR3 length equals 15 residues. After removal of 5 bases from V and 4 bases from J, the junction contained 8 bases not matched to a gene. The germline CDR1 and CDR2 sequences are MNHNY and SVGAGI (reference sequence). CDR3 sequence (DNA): TGTGCCAGCAGTCGACTCGGGACAGGGACCTATGGCTACACCTTC. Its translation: CASSRLGTGTYGYTF.

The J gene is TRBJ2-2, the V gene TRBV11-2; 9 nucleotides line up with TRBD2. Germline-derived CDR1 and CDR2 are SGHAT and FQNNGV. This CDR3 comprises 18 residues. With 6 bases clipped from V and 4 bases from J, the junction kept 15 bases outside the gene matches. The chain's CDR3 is CASRPLPGTSPATGELFF. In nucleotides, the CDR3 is TGTGCCAGCAGACCCCTCCCCGGGACTAGCCCCGCCACCGGGGAGCTGTTTTTT.

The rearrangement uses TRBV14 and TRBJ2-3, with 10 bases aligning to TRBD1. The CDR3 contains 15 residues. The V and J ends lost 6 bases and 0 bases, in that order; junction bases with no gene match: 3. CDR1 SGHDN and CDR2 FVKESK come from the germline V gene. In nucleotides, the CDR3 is TGTGCCAGCAGTTTGGGACAGGGGAGCACAGATACGCAGTATTTT. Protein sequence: CASSLGQGSTDTQYF.

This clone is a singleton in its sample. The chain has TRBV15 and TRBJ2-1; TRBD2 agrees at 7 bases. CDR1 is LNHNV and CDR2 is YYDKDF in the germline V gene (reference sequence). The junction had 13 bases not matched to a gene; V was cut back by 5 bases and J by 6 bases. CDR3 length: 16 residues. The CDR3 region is CATSGRAGPSSNEQFF. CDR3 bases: TGTGCCACCAGCGGGAGGGCAGGGCCCTCGTCCAATGAGCAGTTCTTC.

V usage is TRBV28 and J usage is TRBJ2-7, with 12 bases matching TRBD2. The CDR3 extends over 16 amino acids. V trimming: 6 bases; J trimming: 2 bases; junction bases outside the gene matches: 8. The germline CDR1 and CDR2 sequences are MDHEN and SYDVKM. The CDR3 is CASRLPWTSGTYEQYF. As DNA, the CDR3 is TGTGCCAGCAGACTACCTTGGACTAGCGGGACCTACGAGCAGTACTTC.

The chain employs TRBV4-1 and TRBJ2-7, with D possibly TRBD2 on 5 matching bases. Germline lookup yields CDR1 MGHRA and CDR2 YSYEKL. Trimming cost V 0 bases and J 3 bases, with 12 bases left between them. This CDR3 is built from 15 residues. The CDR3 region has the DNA TGCGCCAGCAGCCAAGACTCGGAGGAGCTCTACGAGCAGTACTTC. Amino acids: CASSQDSEELYEQYF.

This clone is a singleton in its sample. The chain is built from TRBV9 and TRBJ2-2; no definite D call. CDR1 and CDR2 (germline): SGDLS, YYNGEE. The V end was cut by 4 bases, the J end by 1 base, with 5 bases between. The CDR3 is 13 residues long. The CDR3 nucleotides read TGTGCCAGCAGCCATCTGAACACCGGGGAGCTGTTTTTT. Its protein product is CASSHLNTGELFF.

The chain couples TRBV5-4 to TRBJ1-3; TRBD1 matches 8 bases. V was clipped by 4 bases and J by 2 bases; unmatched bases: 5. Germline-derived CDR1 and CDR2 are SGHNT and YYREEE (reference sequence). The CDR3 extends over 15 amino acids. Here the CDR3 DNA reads TGTGCCAGCAGCAAAACAGGGGGACCTGGAAACACCATATATTTT. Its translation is CASSKTGGPGNTIYF.

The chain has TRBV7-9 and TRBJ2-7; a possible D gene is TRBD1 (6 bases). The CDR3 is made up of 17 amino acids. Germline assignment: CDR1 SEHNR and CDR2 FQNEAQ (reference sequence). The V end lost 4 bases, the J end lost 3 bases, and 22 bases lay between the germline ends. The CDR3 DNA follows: TGTGCCAGCAGCTCAACCCGGCCGGGACAAGGACTCTACGAGCAGTACTTC. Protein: CASSSTRPGQGLYEQYF.

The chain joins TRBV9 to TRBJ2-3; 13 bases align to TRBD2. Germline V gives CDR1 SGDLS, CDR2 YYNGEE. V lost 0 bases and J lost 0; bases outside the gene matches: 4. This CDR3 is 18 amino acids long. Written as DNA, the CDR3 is TGTGCCAGCAGCGTAGGACTAGCGGGAGGCTATAGCACAGATACGCAGTATTTT. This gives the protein CASSVGLAGGYSTDTQYF.

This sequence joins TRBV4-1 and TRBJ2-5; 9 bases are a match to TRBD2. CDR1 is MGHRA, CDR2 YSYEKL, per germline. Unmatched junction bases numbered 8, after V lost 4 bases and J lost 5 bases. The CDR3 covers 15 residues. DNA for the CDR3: TGCGCCAGCAGCCTTCCGGGACTAGCCGGGGAGACCCAGTACTTC. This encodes CASSLPGLAGETQYF.

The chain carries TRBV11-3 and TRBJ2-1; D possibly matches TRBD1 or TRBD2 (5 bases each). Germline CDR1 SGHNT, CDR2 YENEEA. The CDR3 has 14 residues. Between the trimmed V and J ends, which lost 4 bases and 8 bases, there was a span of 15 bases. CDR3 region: CASSSRDGGDEQFF. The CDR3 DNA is TGTGCCAGCAGCTCTAGGGACGGTGGTGATGAGCAGTTCTTC.